This T cell receptor beta chain stems from a study of blood T cell repertoires in COVID-19 (dated by TCRdb to 2020 to 2021). Regarding the complete study: Samples covering the acute and convalescent phases of COVID-19 were provided by collaborators in the United States, Italy and Spain. The samples were drawn from the first 160 participants of the ongoing ImmuneRACE study and from 1,200 or so subjects provided by 6 global collaborators. HLA class I and class II types, where available, came from metadata supplied by the sample provider rather than from assay-based typing. Deeply sampled blood TCRbeta repertoires from subjects exposed to, actively infected with, or recovered from COVID-19 were included in the dataset. A de-identified subject ID, COVID-19 status, age in years and sex were almost always included in the sample metadata. The repertoires were made available in a free public database intended to serve as a resource for research on the immune response to SARS-CoV-2. The material from the prospective study consisted of cDNA or gDNA derived from T cells, B-cell-depleted T cells, or PBMCs. The research as a whole found: Clinical and demographic metadata were provided uncurated, with the amount varying by source and participant.

TCRbeta CDR3 regions were amplified from genomic DNA using the immunoSEQ Assay, a bias-controlled multiplex PCR. The authors processed their data as follows. The number of nucleated cells in each sample was estimated by amplification of reference gene primers within the assay. To quantify the absolute abundance of each unique TCRbeta CDR3 rearrangement, sequence reads were collapsed and filtered. For each sample, productive Simpson clonality was calculated as the square root of Simpson's diversity index across productive rearrangements. The table was pulled from immuneACCESS by TCRdb, which kept in-frame rearrangements only. Such tables lose some clones; where checked, under half of the loss comes from unresolved V genes, and the rest has no known cause. V and J calls and clone size are copied from that table; D and trimming were computed from the DNA. Within this sample are some 300,000 clones, with about nine tenths of them counted one time only. The ten largest clones represent about 2% of the sample.

Whole blood was collected in K2EDTA tubes by collaborating institutions according to the institutions' own protocols. For TCRbeta analysis, collaborators shipped samples in one of three forms: frozen whole blood, isolated PBMCs, or DNA extracted from either of those sample types. V ends up 7 bases short and J 6 bases short, with an unmatched junction base count of 10. From the cysteine through the phenylalanine, the CDR3 covers 14 amino acids. Kept here is only the CDR3 DNA, which spans 42 bases and is read in frame from base 1. Looking up the germline V gene yields CDR1 MNHEY and CDR2 SVGAGI. As to this clone: Its antigen is unknown. One base away there is no much larger clone; base qualities are not given.

This sequence originates from a man aged 18 to 29 with active or convalescent COVID-19. The specimen sequenced was peripheral blood. The chain is assembled from TRBV6-5 and TRBJ2-7; TRBD1 matches 9 bases in the middle. The DNA reads as follows: TGTGCCAGCAACCCGGGACAGGGCGAAGGCGAGCAGTACTTC. Its protein product is CASNPGQGEGEQYF.